The 15 T cell receptor beta chains presented below share a single source sample, sequenced in a study of identical twins. From the 5' RACE reads, TCRdb called clonotypes with MiXCR, one entry per CDR3 protein. The data show under 250,000 distinct CDR3 sequences, roughly 13% seen once. These sequences were also reported in another study, on yellow fever vaccine responses in identical twins.

Sequenced sample: memory (CD45RO+) T cells sorted from blood. All receptors come from a woman aged 18-29 years in good health.

The chain combines TRBV3-1 with TRBJ2-7; D is uncertain. This CDR3 is 11 amino acids long. V lost 3 bases and J 7 bases, leaving 7 bases between the germline ends. CDR1 is LGHDT, CDR2 YNNKEL, per germline (reference sequence). CDR3 protein: CASSQSQEQYF. The CDR3 coding sequence is TGTGCCAGCAGCCAGTCACAGGAGCAGTACTTC.

In this sample, this clonotype turned up many times. The chain couples TRBV5-1 to TRBJ2-5, with D tentatively TRBD2 (5 bases). The V and J ends lost 1 base and 2 bases respectively, with 12 bases between them. This CDR3 has 15 residues. In germline, CDR1 is SGHRS, CDR2 YFSETQ. The CDR3 here is CASSLSSGIQETQYF. The CDR3 bases are TGCGCCAGCAGCTTGAGTTCGGGGATTCAAGAGACCCAGTACTTC.

This clonotype was counted at least ten times. This rearrangement joins TRBV12-3 or TRBV12-4 to TRBJ2-7, with D possibly being TRBD1 (6 bases). Trimming cost V 5 bases and J 3 bases, with 17 bases left between them. The CDR3 spans 15 residues. The CDR3 loop is CASSTGFGALYEQYF. In nucleotides, the CDR3 is TGTGCCAGCAGTACAGGGTTTGGGGCCCTCTACGAGCAGTACTTC.

This clonotype came up many times. The chain has TRBV20-1 and TRBJ1-1; D remains unclear. Germline V gene lookup returns CDR1 DFQATT and CDR2 SNEGSKA (reference sequence). The germline V and J ends were trimmed by 0 bases and 6 bases, with 14 bases remaining between them. The CDR3 runs 14 residues. The CDR3 reads CSARDYGVGAEAFF. The CDR3 bases are TGCAGTGCTAGAGATTATGGGGTTGGCGCTGAAGCTTTCTTT.

The genes are TRBV5-1 and TRBJ2-2; 9 bases are a match to TRBD1. Germline V gene sequence: CDR1 SGHRS, CDR2 YFSETQ. The CDR3 has 18 residues. V dropped 1 base and J dropped 1; count of bases not matched to a gene: 8. The CDR3 loop reads CASSLSAGTGLNTGELFF. The CDR3 DNA reads as TGCGCCAGCAGCTTGTCGGCCGGGACAGGGTTGAACACCGGGGAGCTGTTTTTT.

This clonotype was counted only a few times. The J gene is TRBJ2-2, the V gene TRBV6-5; D not resolved. Germline CDR1 is MNHEY and CDR2 is SVGAGI. The CDR3 is made up of 15 amino acids. Trimming left V 2 bases short and J 1 base short, with 8 bases between. CDR3 nucleotide sequence: TGTGCCAGCAGTTACCTCTCAGTGAACACCGGGGAGCTGTTTTTT. Translation gives CASSYLSVNTGELFF.

In its sample, this clonotype was seen many times. The chain joins TRBV7-2 to TRBJ1-6; no clear D. Germline-derived CDR1 and CDR2 are SGHTA and FQGNSA. The CDR3 has 12 residues. Deletions cut 5 bases from V and 5 bases from J, with 4 bases between. CDR3 residues: CASSLNNSPLHF. The DNA of the CDR3 is TGTGCCAGCAGCCTCAATAATTCACCCCTCCACTTT.

The J gene is TRBJ2-1, the V gene TRBV10-2; D unclear. CDR3 length equals 13 residues. V dropped 4 bases and J dropped 4 bases, with 8 bases sitting between them. Germline CDR1 and CDR2: WSHSY and SAAADI. The DNA for the CDR3 is TGCGCCAGCAGTGGGGCTCCATACAATGAGCAGTTCTTC. As protein: CASSGAPYNEQFF.

This clonotype was counted only a few times. The J gene is TRBJ1-5, the V gene TRBV27; 7 nucleotides line up with TRBD1. This CDR3 has 15 residues. Germline loops: CDR1 MNHEY, CDR2 SMNVEV (reference sequence). After removal of 4 bases from V and 5 bases from J, the junction contained 8 bases not matched to a gene. Here the CDR3 DNA reads TGTGCCAGCAGTTCGATCCGGGACAGCGATCAGCCCCAGCATTTT. As protein: CASSSIRDSDQPQHF.

The chain employs TRBV29-1 and TRBJ2-3; TRBD2 agrees at 16 bases. J was trimmed by 0 bases and V by 5 bases; bases with no gene match: 5. CDR1 and CDR2 from the germline V gene are SQVTM and ANQGSEA. The CDR3 covers 17 residues. CDR3 in amino acids: CSVLGLAGGGSTDTQYF. The DNA for the CDR3 is TGCAGCGTTTTGGGACTAGCGGGAGGGGGGAGCACAGATACGCAGTATTTT.

The chain couples TRBV6-1 to TRBJ2-3; the D gene is possibly TRBD1 (7 bases). CDR3 length equals 15 residues. The germline CDR1 and CDR2 sequences are MNHNS and SASEGT. The germline V and J ends were trimmed by 2 bases and 3 bases, with 12 bases remaining between them. The chain's CDR3 is CASSEQGGPTDTQYF. CDR3 bases: TGTGCCAGCAGTGAACAGGGGGGTCCGACAGATACGCAGTATTTT.

V and J are TRBV3-1 and TRBJ1-2; 7 bases align to TRBD1. The germline V gene encodes CDR1 LGHDT and CDR2 YNNKEL (reference sequence). V lost 4 bases, J lost 6 bases, and 5 bases stayed unmatched. CDR3 size: 13 residues. This CDR3 is CASSPKRGHGYTF. As DNA, the CDR3 is TGTGCCAGCAGCCCTAAGAGGGGGCATGGCTACACCTTC.

The genes are TRBV7-9 and TRBJ2-1, with 7 bases that match TRBD1. Germline V CDR1 and CDR2: SEHNR, FQNEAQ (reference sequence). This CDR3 has 15 residues. Trimming cost V 5 bases and J 4 bases; bases outside gene matches: 8. CDR3 bases: TGTGCCAGCAGCGACGGGGACAGAGCTTACAATGAGCAGTTCTTC. Translating gives CASSDGDRAYNEQFF.

The chain links TRBV19 to TRBJ2-7; 8 bases are a match to TRBD2. Germline V gene data show CDR1 as LNHDA and CDR2 as SQIVND (reference sequence). V shed 6 bases, J shed 2 bases, and the junction held 15 bases outside the gene matches. There are 17 residues in the CDR3. CDR3 nucleotides: TGTGCCAGTAGCCGGAGGTCTGTGGGTAGCGGGGCCTACGAGCAGTACTTC. It yields the protein CASSRRSVGSGAYEQYF.

This clonotype was detected many times. This chain uses TRBV5-1 with TRBJ1-1, with D possibly being TRBD1 (6 bases). V dropped 3 bases and J dropped 2 bases, with 17 bases sitting between them. The CDR3 is 16 amino acids. Looked up from germline, CDR1 is SGHRS and CDR2 is YFSETQ. Here the CDR3 reads CASSSSNRAFNTEAFF. The CDR3 nucleotides read TGCGCCAGCAGCTCATCCAACAGGGCGTTTAACACTGAAGCTTTCTTT.